The next 24 T cell receptor beta chains were all read from a single sample in a study of sequential checkpoint blockade in melanoma. Repertoires were generated with immunoSEQ multiplex PCR, while TCRdb's copy carries only in-frame clones and drops some. The table records 6,000 to 9,500 clones, around 24% of them present only once. The treatment was: randomized to nivolumab then ipilimumab (arm A) or the reverse (arm B). The input for sequencing was tumor tissue (inferred from file names), taken from a patient given nivolumab and ipilimumab in sequence. Receptors originate from a human donor with melanoma.

This clone was recorded at least ten times. The V gene is TRBV11-3, the J gene TRBJ2-1; TRBD1 agrees at 8 bases. Germline CDR1 and CDR2: SGHNT and YENEEA. The CDR3 runs to 15 residues. The junction had 8 bases not matched to a gene; V was cut back by 3 bases and J by 7 bases. The DNA for the CDR3 is TGTGCCAGCAGCTTTGACAGGGGCACGGGGAATGAGCAGTTCTTC. Protein sequence: CASSFDRGTGNEQFF.

The chain is built from TRBV30 and TRBJ1-2; D gene unclear. The CDR3 is 13 amino acids. Trimming removed 0 bases from V and 6 bases from J, with 11 bases in between. The germline V gene has CDR1 GTSNPN and CDR2 SVGIG (reference sequence). CDR3 amino acids: CAWSVHQVHGYTF. The CDR3 coding sequence is TGTGCCTGGAGTGTACACCAGGTACATGGCTACACCTTC.

The J gene is TRBJ1-2, the V gene TRBV18; 7 bases are a match to TRBD1. With V trimmed by 2 bases and J by 0 bases, 3 bases remained unmatched. In germline, CDR1 is KGHSH, CDR2 LQKENI. The CDR3 totals 15 residues. As DNA, the CDR3 is TGTGCCAGCTCACCAGGACAGGACCCTAACTATGGCTACACCTTC. Translating it yields CASSPGQDPNYGYTF.

This clone is termed medium-sized. This chain links TRBV12-2 with TRBJ2-1. TRBV12-2 is a pseudogene locus. The CDR3 is 14 residues long. CDR3 region: CATRNIREGDEQFF. The CDR3 region has the DNA TGTGCCACCCGAAATATCCGGGAAGGGGATGAGCAGTTCTTC.

This clone was seen a handful of times. This chain uses TRBV5-3 with TRBJ2-4, with TRBD1 identical over 8 bases. TRBV5-3 is annotated as an ORF whose role is uncertain. Losses at the gene ends were 0 bases for V and 0 bases for J; bases not matched to a gene: 11. This CDR3 is built from 19 residues. CDR3 DNA: TGTGCCAGAAGCTTGGGGTATGACAGGGGATGCGTAGCCAAAAACATTCAGTACTTC. This sequence encodes CARSLGYDRGCVAKNIQYF.

This clone qualifies as medium-sized. The rearrangement links TRBV6-7 to TRBJ2-7; D unclear. TRBV6-7 is classed as an ORF, of uncertain function. V gave up 5 bases and J gave up 6 bases, with 8 bases separating them. This CDR3 has 11 amino acids. The CDR3 region is CASSIGREQYV. DNA of the CDR3: TGTGCCAGCAGTATAGGTCGCGAGCAGTACGTC.

This clone was seen only a few times. The chain is built from TRBV14 and TRBJ1-1; no firm D call. V was clipped by 1 base and J by 0 bases, with 12 bases between them. CDR1 is SGHDN, CDR2 FVKESK, per germline. The CDR3 runs to 16 residues. Written as DNA, the CDR3 is TGTGCCAGCAGCCAAGGGAGGGAGAGCTTGAACACTGAAGCTTTCTTT. It yields the protein CASSQGRESLNTEAFF.

V is TRBV19 and J is TRBJ2-1; maybe TRBD2 (5 bases). In germline, CDR1 is LNHDA, CDR2 SQIVND (reference sequence). CDR3 length equals 15 residues. V lost 3 bases to trimming and J lost 2 bases, with 11 bases between them. The DNA for the CDR3 is TGTGCCAGTAGTATTATCGGGGAAACCTACAATGAGCAGTTCTTC. This gives the protein CASSIIGETYNEQFF.

This clone has only a few counts. V and J are TRBV11-3 and TRBJ1-1; 8 bases align to TRBD1. There are 15 residues in the CDR3. Germline CDR1 reads SGHNT; CDR2 reads YENEEA. J lost 10 bases, V lost 1 base, and 11 bases had no gene match. CDR3 amino acids: CASSLGAAQGETAFF. The DNA of the CDR3 is TGTGCCAGCAGCTTAGGGGCCGCACAGGGGGAAACAGCTTTCTTT.

This clone was detected only a few times. CDR3: CASRGGGRTKNIQYF. CDR3 nucleotides: TGTGCCAGTAGGGGAGGGGGCCGAACCAAAAACATTCAGTACTTC. The chain uses TRBV10-3 and TRBJ2-4; D tentatively reads TRBD1 or TRBD2 (7 bases each). The CDR3 has 15 residues. Trimming removed 10 bases from V and 2 bases from J, with 18 bases in between. From germline, CDR1 is ENHRY and CDR2 SYGVKD.

The chain carries TRBV29-1 and TRBJ2-1; a possible D gene is TRBD2 (5 bases). The germline V gene encodes CDR1 SQVTM and CDR2 ANQGSEA. The CDR3 has 14 amino acids. Trimming cost V 3 bases and J 6 bases, with 15 bases left between them. The CDR3 bases are TGCAGCGTTGAGAAATATGGACTTGTCAATGAGCAGTTCTTC. It translates to CSVEKYGLVNEQFF.

This chain joins TRBV25-1 and TRBJ1-5; unclear D gene. This CDR3 is built from 15 residues. Trimming cost V 8 bases and J 2 bases, with 16 bases left between them. Per germline, CDR1 MGHDK and CDR2 SYGVNS. The CDR3 DNA reads as TGTGCCAGCCAATCTGGTCAAGGGCGCAATCAGCCCCAGCATTTT. It yields the protein CASQSGQGRNQPQHF.

The rearrangement uses TRBV18 and TRBJ2-2; D is uncertain. The germline V and J ends were trimmed by 3 bases and 6 bases, with 14 bases remaining between them. Per germline, CDR1 KGHSH and CDR2 LQKENI. The CDR3 is 15 amino acids. Here the CDR3 reads CASSPQGPGAGELFF. As DNA, the CDR3 is TGTGCCAGCTCACCCCAAGGTCCGGGCGCCGGGGAGCTGTTTTTT.

This clone showed up just a few times. This rearrangement joins TRBV23-1 to TRBJ1-1, with D maybe TRBD1 (5 bases). TRBV23-1 is annotated as an ORF whose role is uncertain. This CDR3 has 13 amino acids. Trimming took off 6 bases at V and 5 bases at J, with 13 bases between the two ends. CDR3 nucleotides: TGCGCCAGCAGCCAGGGATCCGGGACTGAAGCTTTCTTT. Protein: CASSQGSGTEAFF.

This clone was recorded once. The CDR3 loop is CASSIAATLSNQPQHF. CDR3 bases: TGTGCCAGTAGTATAGCTGCGACCCTAAGCAATCAGCCCCAGCATTTT. The chain couples TRBV19 to TRBJ1-5; D remains ambiguous. Germline CDR1 is LNHDA and CDR2 is SQIVND (reference sequence). The V end was cut by 1 base, the J end by 1 base, with 11 bases between. The CDR3 runs to 16 residues.

Only a few counts were recorded for this clone. The chain combines TRBV6-8 with TRBJ1-1; no clear D. The V end was cut by 5 bases, the J end by 1 base, with 17 bases between. This CDR3 has 16 residues. CDR1 is MNHGY, CDR2 SAAAGT, per germline. The CDR3 loop reads CASSIRPSVKNTEAFF. CDR3 sequence (DNA): TGTGCCAGCAGTATCAGACCCAGTGTTAAGAACACTGAAGCTTTCTTT.

This clone was counted a single time. The chain links TRBV19 to TRBJ1-2; 7 bases line up with TRBD1. Losses at the gene ends were 2 bases for V and 5 bases for J; bases not matched to a gene: 8. CDR1 and CDR2 from the germline V gene are LNHDA and SQIVND (reference sequence). The CDR3 loop spans 15 amino acids. The CDR3 DNA is TGTGCCAGTAGTATAAGCGGGACAGAGAGTTATGGCTACACCTTC. As protein: CASSISGTESYGYTF.

CDR3 region: CASSMFPGQDNGQPQHF. The CDR3, as DNA: TGTGCCAGTAGTATGTTTCCGGGACAGGACAACGGTCAGCCCCAGCATTTT. This sequence joins TRBV19 and TRBJ1-5; TRBD1 agrees at 8 bases. Germline V lookup: CDR1 LNHDA, CDR2 SQIVND (reference sequence). This CDR3 spans 17 amino acids. J lost 6 bases, V lost 3 bases, and 13 bases had no gene match.

The chain joins TRBV29-1 to TRBJ2-5, with TRBD2 matching over 8 bases. J lost 1 base, V lost 6 bases, and 4 bases had no gene match. CDR1 is SQVTM, CDR2 ANQGSEA, per germline. CDR3 size: 13 residues. CDR3: CSVERGLQETQYF. The CDR3, as DNA: TGCAGCGTCGAGCGGGGGCTCCAAGAGACCCAGTACTTC.

This clone showed up many times. The rearrangement joins TRBV10-3 to TRBJ2-7, with 8 bases aligning to TRBD1. The ends lost 2 bases at V and 3 bases at J; junction bases unmatched: 6. Germline V gives CDR1 ENHRY, CDR2 SYGVKD. CDR3 length equals 15 residues. CDR3 protein: CAISEGTGKIYEQYV. CDR3 in DNA: TGTGCCATCAGTGAGGGGACAGGAAAGATCTACGAGCAGTACGTC.

This clone appeared a few times. This chain joins TRBV11-3 and TRBJ2-2; D is unclear. Germline V gives CDR1 SGHNT, CDR2 YENEEA. The CDR3 length is 15 residues. Trimming left V 4 bases short and J 1 base short, with 10 bases between. The CDR3 bases are TGTGCCAGCAGCTCCGGGTGGGGGAACACCGGGGAGCTGTTTTTT. Translation: CASSSGWGNTGELFF. The complete variable domain, with remaining parts taken from reference TRBV11-3 and TRBJ2-2, reads EAGVVQSPRYKIIEKKQPVAFWCNPISGHNTLYWYLQNLGQGPELLIRYENEEAVDDSQLPKDRFSAERLKGVDSTLKIQPAELGDSAVYLCASSSGWGNTGELFFGEGSRLTVL.

This sequence joins TRBV2 and TRBJ1-2, with D possibly TRBD1 on 5 matching bases. Germline V gene data show CDR1 as SNHLY and CDR2 as FYNNEI. The CDR3 covers 14 residues. Trimming cost V 7 bases and J 4 bases, with 16 bases left between them. CDR3 loop: CASKYLGLSYGYTF. CDR3 sequence (DNA): TGTGCCAGCAAGTACTTGGGACTGTCCTATGGCTACACCTTC.

In its sample, this clone was seen many times. This rearrangement joins TRBV11-3 to TRBJ2-1, with TRBD1 matching 10 bases. The germline V gene encodes CDR1 SGHNT and CDR2 YENEEA. The CDR3 is 15 amino acids. Unmatched junction bases numbered 9, after V lost 5 bases and J lost 8 bases. CDR3 residues: CASSTTGGQIHEQFF. CDR3 DNA sequence: TGTGCCAGCAGCACGACAGGGGGCCAGATCCATGAGCAGTTCTTC. Supplemented by reference TRBV11-3 and TRBJ2-1, the full variable domain reads EAGVVQSPRYKIIEKKQPVAFWCNPISGHNTLYWYLQNLGQGPELLIRYENEEAVDDSQLPKDRFSAERLKGVDSTLKIQPAELGDSAVYLCASSTTGGQIHEQFFGPGTRLTVL.

In its sample, this clone was seen a few times. The rearrangement links TRBV15 to TRBJ1-1, with D unresolved. This CDR3 comprises 15 residues. V was cut by 1 base and J by 3 bases, with 12 bases left in between. CDR1 and CDR2 from the germline V gene are LNHNV and YYDKDF (reference sequence). As DNA, the CDR3 is TGTGCCACCAGCAGAGCCGAGTATGGGGACACTGAAGCTTTCTTT. Its protein is CATSRAEYGDTEAFF. Combining the CDR3 with reference TRBV15 and TRBJ1-1 gives the whole variable domain DAMVIQNPRYQVTQFGKPVTLSCSQTLNHNVMYWYQQKSSQAPKLLFHYYDKDFNNEADTPDNFQSRRPNTSFCFLDIRSPGLGDTAMYLCATSRAEYGDTEAFFGQGTRLTVV.